The 21 T cell receptor beta chains below all came from one sample that was sequenced in a study of cytomegalovirus exposure and HLA in healthy donors. Assay: immunoSEQ multiplex PCR; the TCRdb copy retains only in-frame clones and omits some. Of 120,000 to 150,000 clones in the sample, 80% to 90% were seen once. Sequencing was done on a sample of PBMCs. The receptors shown here come from a woman aged 18-29 years in good health and CMV-seropositive.

As regards this clone: The sample holds other DNA sequences that translate to the same CDR3. V and J are TRBV6-5 and TRBJ2-7; D ambiguous. The V and J ends lost 2 bases and 6 bases respectively, with 8 bases between them. The CDR3 extends over 12 amino acids. Germline V gene lookup returns CDR1 MNHEY and CDR2 SVGAGI. CDR3 sequence: CASSYPPGEQYF. As DNA, the CDR3 is TGTGCCAGCAGTTACCCTCCAGGCGAGCAGTACTTC.

The chain combines TRBV6-6 with TRBJ2-3, with TRBD2 matching 8 bases. Germline CDR1 reads MNHNY; CDR2 reads SVGAGI (reference sequence). V trimming: 5 bases; J trimming: 0 bases; junction bases outside the gene matches: 4. The CDR3 loop spans 15 amino acids. The CDR3 loop is CASSPLAASTDTQYF. CDR3 nucleotide sequence: TGTGCCAGCAGTCCACTAGCGGCTAGCACAGATACGCAGTATTTT.

This chain links TRBV4-3 with TRBJ1-3; no firm D call. V was shortened by 1 base and J by 0 bases, with 10 bases between the two germline ends. The CDR3 extends over 16 amino acids. Germline CDR1 LGHNA, CDR2 YSLEER. The CDR3 here is CASSQVYVSSGNTIYF. Here the CDR3 DNA reads TGCGCCAGCAGCCAAGTCTACGTAAGCTCTGGAAACACCATATATTTT.

A word on this clone: One end of the junction is discordant with germline, which a read error may explain. The chain carries TRBV4-3 and TRBJ1-6; a possible D gene is TRBD1 (5 bases). The CDR3 runs 17 residues. Germline V gene data show CDR1 as LGHNA and CDR2 as YSLEER. This CDR3 is CASRQALRVTYNSPLHF. The CDR3 nucleotides are TGCGCCAGCAGACAAGCCCTCAGGGTTACCTATAATTCACCCCTCCACTTT.

The chain carries TRBV5-4 and TRBJ2-7; no clear D. V was cut by 4 bases and J by 2 bases, with 10 bases left in between. In germline, CDR1 is SGHNT, CDR2 YYREEE (reference sequence). The CDR3 runs to 13 residues. The CDR3 coding sequence is TGTGCCAGCAGCCCGGTGAATGCCTACGAGCAGTACTTC. Translating gives CASSPVNAYEQYF.

This sequence joins TRBV30 and TRBJ1-3, with 7 nucleotides matching TRBD1. V gave up 5 bases and J gave up 2 bases; unmatched junction bases: 3. Germline lookup yields CDR1 GTSNPN and CDR2 SVGIG (reference sequence). The CDR3 sequence is 13 residues long. CDR3: CAWGTGAGNTIYF. In DNA, the CDR3 is TGTGCCTGGGGAACAGGGGCTGGAAACACCATATATTTT. Variable domain in full (rest from reference TRBV30 and TRBJ1-3): SQTIHQWPATLVQPVGSPLSLECTVEGTSNPNLYWYRQAAGRGLQLLFYSVGIGQISSEVPQNLSASRPQDRQFILSSKKLLLSDSGFYLCAWGTGAGNTIYFGEGSWLTVV.

This clone has just one count. This chain connects TRBV28 to TRBJ1-2; D possibly corresponds to TRBD1 (5 bases). The CDR3 covers 16 residues. V dropped 3 bases and J dropped 2 bases, with 16 bases sitting between them. Germline loops: CDR1 MDHEN, CDR2 SYDVKM. CDR3 coding DNA: TGTGCCAGCAGTTTGCTAGTCAGGGAAGAGAACTATGGCTACACCTTC. This encodes CASSLLVREENYGYTF.

The gene calls are TRBV19 and TRBJ1-4; D is undetermined. The CDR3 extends over 15 amino acids. CDR1 and CDR2 from the germline V gene are LNHDA and SQIVND (reference sequence). V dropped 3 bases and J dropped 6 bases, with 14 bases sitting between them. CDR3 in DNA: TGTGCCAGTAGTATTAAGACACGGATTTATGAAAAACTGTTTTTT. Translation: CASSIKTRIYEKLFF.

The chain joins TRBV4-1 to TRBJ2-1, with a possible D match to TRBD2 (6 bases). The CDR3 spans 14 residues. With 3 bases removed from V and 11 bases from J, the gap between germline ends came to 17 bases. The germline V gene encodes CDR1 MGHRA and CDR2 YSYEKL. The CDR3 DNA reads as TGCGCCAGCAGCCAGCCGGGACTCAAAAGCCAGCAGTTCTTC. Translating gives CASSQPGLKSQQFF.

This chain links TRBV7-8 with TRBJ1-6; 7 nucleotides agree with TRBD1. The trim removed 5 bases at V and 8 bases at J, leaving 6 bases unmatched. Germline-derived CDR1 and CDR2 are SGHVS and FQNEAQ. There are 14 residues in the CDR3. CDR3 sequence: CASSQRQGHSPLHF. In DNA form, the CDR3 reads TGTGCCAGCAGCCAAAGACAGGGACATTCACCCCTCCACTTT.

This chain joins TRBV19 and TRBJ2-7; D is possibly TRBD1 (6 bases). Germline assignment: CDR1 LNHDA and CDR2 SQIVND (reference sequence). The V end was cut by 2 bases, the J end by 2 bases, with 13 bases between. This CDR3 spans 15 amino acids. The CDR3 DNA reads TGTGCCAGTAGTATATCCCCAGGGGTTGCCTACGAGCAGTACTTC. It encodes CASSISPGVAYEQYF.

In its sample, this clone was seen many times. The chain uses TRBV5-1 and TRBJ2-6, with D possibly TRBD1 on 6 matching bases. The V end was cut by 0 bases, the J end by 0 bases, with 13 bases between. The length of the CDR3 is 18 residues. Germline lookup yields CDR1 SGHRS and CDR2 YFSETQ. The CDR3 is CASSLVQGPSSGANVLTF. The CDR3 DNA sequence: TGCGCCAGCAGCTTGGTACAGGGCCCTAGCTCTGGGGCCAACGTCCTGACTTTC.

This sequence joins TRBV4-1 and TRBJ2-5; tentative D call: TRBD2 (6 bases). This CDR3 spans 16 amino acids. Trimming removed 0 bases at V and 4 bases at J, with 15 bases between. Germline CDR1 reads MGHRA; CDR2 reads YSYEKL. The CDR3 bases are TGCGCCAGCAGCCAAGATAGCGGAGGCAGACCAGAGACCCAGTACTTC. It yields the protein CASSQDSGGRPETQYF.

V usage is TRBV23-1 and J usage is TRBJ2-7, with 8 nucleotides matching TRBD1. TRBV23-1 is known as an ORF, though its function is uncertain. There are 16 residues in the CDR3. The ends lost 2 bases at V and 4 bases at J; junction bases unmatched: 10. The CDR3 DNA reads TGCGCCAGCAGTCAAGGGCAGGGGGCCATCGGTTACGAGCAGTACTTC. Amino acids: CASSQGQGAIGYEQYF.

The gene calls are TRBV5-4 and TRBJ2-2; 12 bases are shared with TRBD2. This CDR3 contains 16 residues. CDR1 and CDR2 (germline): SGHNT, YYREEE (reference sequence). The ends lost 0 bases at V and 7 bases at J; junction bases unmatched: 4. The CDR3 nucleotides read TGTGCCAGCAGCTTGGCACTAGCGGGAGGTAACGGGGAGCTGTTTTTT. Its translation is CASSLALAGGNGELFF. The whole variable domain, filled in from reference TRBV5-4 and TRBJ2-2, reads ETGVTQSPTHLIKTRGQQVTLRCSSQSGHNTVSWYQQALGQGPQFIFQYYREEENGRGNFPPRFSGLQFPNYSSELNVNALELDDSALYLCASSLALAGGNGELFFGEGSRLTVL.

The genes are TRBV11-2 and TRBJ2-1; TRBD2 agrees at 9 bases. The J segment lost 2 bases and the V segment lost 0 bases, leaving 8 bases of the junction unmatched. In germline, CDR1 is SGHAT, CDR2 FQNNGV. There are 18 residues in the CDR3. For the CDR3, the DNA is TGTGCCAGCAGCTTAGAAGCCTGGCTAGCGGGGACCTACAATGAGCAGTTCTTC. It encodes CASSLEAWLAGTYNEQFF.

The chain is built from TRBV28 and TRBJ1-4, with 7 bases fitting TRBD1. With V trimmed by 7 bases and J by 8 bases, 7 bases remained unmatched. The germline V gene has CDR1 MDHEN and CDR2 SYDVKM. The CDR3 extends over 13 amino acids. The DNA for the CDR3 is TGTGCCAGCACGGGACAGCATAGCGAAAAACTGTTTTTT. It is translated as CASTGQHSEKLFF.

The chain uses TRBV5-1 and TRBJ2-2; TRBD2 agrees at 12 bases. The CDR3 runs 16 residues. The germline gives CDR1 SGHRS, CDR2 YFSETQ. J was trimmed by 3 bases and V by 4 bases; bases with no gene match: 4. CDR3 sequence reads: CASSEGLAGYTGELFF. CDR3 in DNA: TGCGCCAGCAGCGAAGGACTAGCGGGGTACACCGGGGAGCTGTTTTTT.

The V and J genes are TRBV5-1 and TRBJ2-5; the D gene is possibly TRBD1 (6 bases). V lost 0 bases to trimming and J lost 1 base, with 25 bases between them. This CDR3 is 20 amino acids long. CDR1 is SGHRS and CDR2 is YFSETQ in the germline V gene. The CDR3 spells CASSLGVSSSIGGLQETQYF. The DNA of the CDR3 is TGCGCCAGCAGCTTGGGAGTCTCCTCAAGCATTGGGGGCCTCCAAGAGACCCAGTACTTC. The full variable domain, rest sourced from reference TRBV5-1 and TRBJ2-5, is KAGVTQTPRYLIKTRGQQVTLSCSPISGHRSVSWYQQTPGQGLQFLFEYFSETQRNKGNFPGRFSGRQFSNSRSEMNVSTLELGDSALYLCASSLGVSSSIGGLQETQYFGPGTRLLVL.

This clone was counted a single time. A junction boundary mismatches the germline segment, possibly from a read error. This chain connects TRBV6-1 to TRBJ1-4; 9 nucleotides align to TRBD1. Germline loops: CDR1 MNHNS, CDR2 SASEGT. This CDR3 spans 14 amino acids. The CDR3 DNA sequence: TGTGCCAGCAGTGAAGTTACAGGGGGCGCCCCTAAGGTTTTT. It yields the protein CASSEVTGGAPKVF.

The chain combines TRBV2 with TRBJ2-2; a weak D match, TRBD1 (6 bases). The length of the CDR3 is 17 residues. Germline CDR1 SNHLY, CDR2 FYNNEI. V was cut by 6 bases and J by 2 bases, with 19 bases left in between. In DNA, the CDR3 is TGTGCCAGCAGGTCCACAGGGTTGAGGTCAAACACCGGGGAGCTGTTTTTT. This sequence encodes CASRSTGLRSNTGELFF. Full variable domain (missing parts from reference TRBV2 and TRBJ2-2): EPEVTQTPSHQVTQMGQEVILRCVPISNHLYFYWYRQILGQKVEFLVSFYNNEISEKSEIFDDQFSVERPDGSNFTLKIRSTKLEDSAMYFCASRSTGLRSNTGELFFGEGSRLTVL.